The 10 T cell receptor beta chains in this list originate from one sample, sequenced in a study of STAT5B mutations in CD4+ large granular lymphocyte leukemia. Here immunoSEQ multiplex PCR was the method, and the copy in TCRdb shows in-frame clones only, minus some. Of about 30,000 clones listed, more than 70% are singletons. Sequencing was performed on CD4+ T cells from blood buffy coats. The source of these receptors is a human donor in good health.

J is TRBJ1-4 and V is TRBV7-3, with D possibly being TRBD1 (6 bases). With 1 base removed from V and 8 bases from J, the gap between germline ends came to 8 bases. The CDR3 extends over 13 amino acids. Germline values: CDR1 SGHTA, CDR2 FQGTGA. In DNA, the CDR3 is TGTGCCAGCAGCTTAAATGGGGGCGAAAAACTGTTTTTT. It codes for CASSLNGGEKLFF.

The chain recombines TRBV7-9 with TRBJ2-7, with 9 nucleotides matching TRBD2. The junction had 23 bases not matched to a gene; V was cut back by 8 bases and J by 6 bases. The V gene's germline CDR1 is SEHNR and CDR2 FQNEAQ (reference sequence). This CDR3 contains 18 residues. CDR3 amino acids: CASRRNRGGVRQEGEQYF. CDR3 sequence (DNA): TGTGCCAGCCGACGAAATCGCGGGGGGGTCAGACAAGAGGGCGAGCAGTACTTC.

This chain links TRBV12-5 with TRBJ2-1, with no clear D. V dropped 6 bases and J dropped 4 bases, with 13 bases sitting between them. CDR3 length equals 14 residues. Germline values: CDR1 LGHNT, CDR2 FRNRAP. In DNA, the CDR3 is TGTGCTAGTGGGTGGGAAGAGGCGTACAATGAGCAGTTCTTC. This translates into CASGWEEAYNEQFF.

This chain uses TRBV2 with TRBJ2-5; 10 bases align to TRBD2. Germline CDR1 reads SNHLY; CDR2 reads FYNNEI. Trimming took 6 bases from V and 5 from J; bases not matched to a gene: 3. The CDR3 is 13 residues long. CDR3 in DNA: TGTGCCAGCAGCCTTAGCGGGAGGGAGACCCAGTACTTC. It is translated as CASSLSGRETQYF.

V is TRBV10-1 and J is TRBJ2-1, with TRBD1 as a possible D gene (6 bases). From germline, CDR1 is WNHNN and CDR2 SYGVQD (reference sequence). The length of the CDR3 is 14 residues. V was trimmed by 5 bases and J by 10 bases, leaving 18 bases between them. CDR3: CASSYGQPLWEQFF. The CDR3 DNA follows: TGCGCCAGCAGTTATGGACAGCCCTTATGGGAGCAGTTCTTC.

The CDR3 region has the DNA TGTGCCAGCAGCTTGGATGGGGGGCGGAATTCACCCCTCCACTTT. It codes for CASSLDGGRNSPLHF. This sequence joins TRBV5-4 and TRBJ1-6, with a weak D call TRBD1 (6 bases). The germline V and J ends were trimmed by 0 bases and 7 bases, with 11 bases remaining between them. This CDR3 spans 15 amino acids. CDR1 SGHNT and CDR2 YYREEE come from the germline V gene (reference sequence).

The CDR3 DNA sequence: TGTGCCAGCAGCCCACGACCGGGGACCTCCTACGAGCAGTACTTC. This gives the protein CASSPRPGTSYEQYF. The rearrangement links TRBV7-2 to TRBJ2-5; D is possibly TRBD1 or TRBD2 (5 bases each). Near its end, the DNA agrees better with TRBJ2-7, so the J call may be wrong. Germline assignment: CDR1 SGHTA and CDR2 FQGNSA. The CDR3 runs 15 residues.

J is TRBJ1-1 and V is TRBV6-5, with a possible D match to TRBD1 (5 bases). The CDR3 has 14 residues. V was pared by 1 base and J by 2 bases, with 8 bases between. CDR1 MNHEY and CDR2 SVGAGI come from the germline V gene. This CDR3 reads CASSYLGANTEAFF. CDR3 in DNA: TGTGCCAGCAGTTACTTAGGGGCTAACACTGAAGCTTTCTTT.

The chain's CDR3 is CASSPVAGVGETQYF. The DNA for the CDR3 is TGTGCCAGCTCACCGGTAGCGGGAGTCGGGGAGACCCAGTACTTC. The chain is built from TRBV18 and TRBJ2-5, with 9 bases aligning to TRBD2. CDR1 and CDR2 from the germline V gene are KGHSH and LQKENI. The CDR3 length is 15 residues. Trimming removed 3 bases from V and 5 bases from J; junction bases left unmatched: 7.

The chain has TRBV5-1 and TRBJ2-1; maybe TRBD2 (6 bases). V was pared by 6 bases and J by 7 bases, with 26 bases between. Germline CDR1 and CDR2: SGHRS and YFSETQ. The CDR3 consists of 17 residues. CDR3 residues: CASTHLVREVRRNEQFF. The DNA for the CDR3 is TGCGCCAGCACCCACTTGGTGAGGGAGGTAAGGAGGAATGAGCAGTTCTTC. The full variable domain, its missing parts supplied by reference TRBV5-1 and TRBJ2-1, is KAGVTQTPRYLIKTRGQQVTLSCSPISGHRSVSWYQQTPGQGLQFLFEYFSETQRNKGNFPGRFSGRQFSNSRSEMNVSTLELGDSALYLCASTHLVREVRRNEQFFGPGTRLTVL.